This TCR beta chain was found in a study of blood T cell repertoires in COVID-19. Study-wide background: The study drew acute and convalescent COVID-19 samples from the United States, Italy and Spain.

The data were produced by immunoSEQ multiplex PCR, yet TCRdb's version contains in-frame clones alone and is incomplete. The profile shows a few hundred thousand clones, roughly 87% of them singletons. The participants were between about 18 and 95 years old and came from under 25 US areas. Participants' reported clinical history set cohort assignment. Two consecutive negative NP/OP PCR tests, clearance, or resolved symptoms defined Cohort 3 recovery. CDR3 length: 16 residues. Germline CDR1 SGHAT, CDR2 FQNNGV. V was shortened by 6 bases and J by 0 bases, with 17 bases between the two germline ends. Sequencing input: PBMCs or T cells enriched from blood (not recorded which). This receptor was taken from a woman aged 45-59 years who had recovered from COVID-19. This sequence joins TRBV11-2 and TRBJ1-1; tentative D call: TRBD1 (6 bases). The CDR3 protein is CASRWGPTTMNTEAFF. As DNA, the CDR3 is TGTGCCAGCAGGTGGGGGCCGACTACCATGAACACTGAAGCTTTCTTT.